This entry concerns a single T cell receptor beta chain. Its antigen is unknown. The same CDR3 arises from other DNA sequences in this sample as well. This sample is part of a study of T cell responses to AZD1222 COVID-19 vaccine. CDR1 GTSNPN and CDR2 SVGIG come from the germline V gene (reference sequence). Deletions cut 0 bases from V and 6 bases from J, with 4 bases between. The CDR3 loop spans 11 amino acids. Profiled with immunoSEQ multiplex PCR; TCRdb holds only in-frame clones, not every one. In the table there are tens of thousands of clones, about 93% of which are singletons. Study results and limitations: Repertoires were collected only later (after the peak T cell response had occurred). Two AZD1222 doses significantly raised spike-specific TCR breadth and depth over controls. Baseline serology detected seropositivity in only 6 or 7 AZD1222 recipients.

The chain couples TRBV30 to TRBJ2-3; no definite D call. This clonotype was sampled from an adult who received the AZD1222 COVID-19 vaccine. The sequencing used peripheral blood, collected 28 days after the second AZD1222 dose. The CDR3 region is CAWSVSDTQYF. The CDR3 nucleotides are TGTGCCTGGAGTGTCTCCGATACGCAGTATTTT. The entire variable domain, with the rest obtained from reference TRBV30 and TRBJ2-3, is as follows: SQTIHQWPATLVQPVGSPLSLECTVEGTSNPNLYWYRQAAGRGLQLLFYSVGIGQISSEVPQNLSASRPQDRQFILSSKKLLLSDSGFYLCAWSVSDTQYFGPGTRLTVL.